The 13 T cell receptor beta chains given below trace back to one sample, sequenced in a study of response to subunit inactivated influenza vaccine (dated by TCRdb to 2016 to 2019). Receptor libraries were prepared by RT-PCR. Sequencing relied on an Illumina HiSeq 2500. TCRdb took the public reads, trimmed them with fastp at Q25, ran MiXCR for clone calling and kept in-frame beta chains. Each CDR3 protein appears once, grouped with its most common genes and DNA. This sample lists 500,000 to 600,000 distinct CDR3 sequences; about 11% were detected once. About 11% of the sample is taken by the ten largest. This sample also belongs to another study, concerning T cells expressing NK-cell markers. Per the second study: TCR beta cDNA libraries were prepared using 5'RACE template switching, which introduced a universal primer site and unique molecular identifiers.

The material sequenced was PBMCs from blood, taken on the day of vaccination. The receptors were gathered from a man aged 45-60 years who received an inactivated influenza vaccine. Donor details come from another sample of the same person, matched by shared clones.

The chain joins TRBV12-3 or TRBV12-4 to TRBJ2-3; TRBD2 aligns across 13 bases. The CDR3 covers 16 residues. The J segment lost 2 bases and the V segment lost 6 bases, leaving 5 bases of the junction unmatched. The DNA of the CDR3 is TGTGCCAGCAGGCCGACTAGCGGGGGGAACACAGATACGCAGTATTTT. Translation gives CASRPTSGGNTDTQYF.

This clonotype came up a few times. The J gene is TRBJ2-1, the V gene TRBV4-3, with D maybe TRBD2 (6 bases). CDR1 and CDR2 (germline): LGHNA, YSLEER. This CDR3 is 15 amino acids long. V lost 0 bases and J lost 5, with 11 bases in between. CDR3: CASSQDHPSDNEQFF. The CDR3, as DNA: TGCGCCAGCAGCCAAGATCATCCTAGCGACAATGAGCAGTTCTTC.

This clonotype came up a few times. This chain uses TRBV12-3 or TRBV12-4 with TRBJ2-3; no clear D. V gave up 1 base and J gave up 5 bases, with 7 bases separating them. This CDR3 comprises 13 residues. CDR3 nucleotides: TGTGCCAGCAGTTTAGTTTTCAGAGATACGCAGTATTTT. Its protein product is CASSLVFRDTQYF.

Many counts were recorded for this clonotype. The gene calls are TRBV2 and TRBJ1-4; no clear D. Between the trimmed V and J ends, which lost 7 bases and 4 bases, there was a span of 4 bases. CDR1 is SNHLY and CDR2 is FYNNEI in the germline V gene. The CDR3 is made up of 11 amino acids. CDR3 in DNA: TGTGCCAGCACACGTAATGAAAAACTGTTTTTT. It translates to CASTRNEKLFF.

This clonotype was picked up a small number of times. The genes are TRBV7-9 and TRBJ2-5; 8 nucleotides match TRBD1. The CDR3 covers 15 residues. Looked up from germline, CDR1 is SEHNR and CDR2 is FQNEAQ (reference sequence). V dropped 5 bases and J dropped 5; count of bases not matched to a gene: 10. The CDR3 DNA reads TGTGCCAGCAGCCAAGGACAGGGCGATTATGAGACCCAGTACTTC. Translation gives CASSQGQGDYETQYF.

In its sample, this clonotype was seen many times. The CDR3: CASSGGGQRTDTQYF. The CDR3 DNA sequence: TGTGCCAGCAGCGGGGGGGGACAGCGCACAGATACGCAGTATTTT. The gene calls are TRBV7-9 and TRBJ2-3; either TRBD1 or TRBD2 may fit D (7 bases each). Trimming stripped 5 bases from V and 1 base from J, with 13 bases between. From germline, CDR1 is SEHNR and CDR2 FQNEAQ (reference sequence). The CDR3 is 15 amino acids.

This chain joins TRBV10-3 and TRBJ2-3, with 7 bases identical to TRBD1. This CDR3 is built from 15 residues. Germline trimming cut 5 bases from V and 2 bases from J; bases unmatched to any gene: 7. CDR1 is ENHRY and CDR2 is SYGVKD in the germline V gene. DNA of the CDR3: TGTGCCATCAGTCAGAGACAGGGAAACACAGATACGCAGTATTTT. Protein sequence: CAISQRQGNTDTQYF.

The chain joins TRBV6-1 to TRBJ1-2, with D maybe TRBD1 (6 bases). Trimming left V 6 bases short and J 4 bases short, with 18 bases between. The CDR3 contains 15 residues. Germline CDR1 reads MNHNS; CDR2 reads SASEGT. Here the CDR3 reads CASSPKQGFFYGYTF. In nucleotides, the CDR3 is TGTGCCAGCAGCCCTAAACAGGGATTCTTCTATGGCTACACCTTC.

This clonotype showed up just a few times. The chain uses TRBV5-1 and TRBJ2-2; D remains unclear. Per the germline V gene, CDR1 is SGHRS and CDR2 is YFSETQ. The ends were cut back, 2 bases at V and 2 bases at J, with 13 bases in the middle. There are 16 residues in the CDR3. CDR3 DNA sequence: TGCGCCAGCAGCTTTTTTAGCCGGAGAAACACCGGGGAGCTGTTTTTT. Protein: CASSFFSRRNTGELFF.

The DNA of the CDR3 is TGCGCCAGCAGCTCCGGGACAGGGGAGCAGCCCCAGCATTTT. It codes for CASSSGTGEQPQHF. The V gene is TRBV5-1, the J gene TRBJ1-5; 10 bases agree with TRBD1. CDR1 and CDR2 from the germline V gene are SGHRS and YFSETQ. The length of the CDR3 is 14 residues. V trimming: 3 bases; J trimming: 7 bases; junction bases outside the gene matches: 4.

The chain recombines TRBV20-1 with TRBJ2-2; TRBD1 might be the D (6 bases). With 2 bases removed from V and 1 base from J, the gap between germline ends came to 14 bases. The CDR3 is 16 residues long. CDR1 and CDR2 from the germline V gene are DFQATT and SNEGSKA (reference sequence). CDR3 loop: CSARSLGRGNTGELFF. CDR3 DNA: TGCAGTGCTAGAAGTTTGGGCAGGGGGAACACCGGGGAGCTGTTTTTT.

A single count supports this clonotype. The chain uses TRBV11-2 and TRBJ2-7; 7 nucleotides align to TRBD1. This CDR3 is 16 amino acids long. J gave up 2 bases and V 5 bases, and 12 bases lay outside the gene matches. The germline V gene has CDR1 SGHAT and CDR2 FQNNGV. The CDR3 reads CASSIPWGQLTYEQYF. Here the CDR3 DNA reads TGTGCCAGCAGCATTCCTTGGGGACAGCTTACCTACGAGCAGTACTTC.

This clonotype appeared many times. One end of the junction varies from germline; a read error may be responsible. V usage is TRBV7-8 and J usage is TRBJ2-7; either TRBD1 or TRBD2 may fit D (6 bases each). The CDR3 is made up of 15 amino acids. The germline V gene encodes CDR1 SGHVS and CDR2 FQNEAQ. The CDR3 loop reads CASSLESGASSEQYF. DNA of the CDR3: TGTGCCAGCAGCTTAGAATCGGGGGCGTCCTCCGAGCAGTACTTC.